The 9 T cell receptor beta chains below were found in one sample sequenced in a study of cytomegalovirus exposure and HLA in healthy donors. PCR involved 60 Vbeta and 13 Jbeta primers. The repertoire was sequenced with immunoSEQ multiplex PCR; TCRdb's copy has only in-frame clones and lacks some. This table holds about 98,000 clones, around three quarters found once. Sequences were obtained from PBMCs. The receptor source for this set is a man in his sixties in good health and CMV-seropositive.

V is TRBV7-3 and J is TRBJ2-7; D remains unclear. The CDR3 length is 9 residues. In germline, CDR1 is SGHTA, CDR2 FQGTGA. The CDR3 DNA is TGTCCGAGTCCCTACGAGCAGTACTTC. Its protein product is CPSPYEQYF.

V usage is TRBV5-6 and J usage is TRBJ1-2; 11 bases align to TRBD1. The length of the CDR3 is 16 residues. V dropped 4 bases and J dropped 1; count of bases not matched to a gene: 6. Per the germline V gene, CDR1 is SGHDT and CDR2 is YYEEEE. The CDR3 DNA reads TGTGCCAGCAGCCATTGGACAGGGGGCCTTAACTATGGCTACACCTTC. Its translation: CASSHWTGGLNYGYTF.

This clone was recorded once. One end of the junction does not line up with germline, which may come from a read error. The V call is TRBV2, the J call TRBJ2-7, with 7 positions matching TRBD2. The CDR3 sequence is 13 residues long. Germline CDR1 reads SNHLY; CDR2 reads FYNNEI. For the CDR3, the DNA is TGTGCCAAAAGCCTTCTGGGCGGGGGAGCCGATCACTTC. It specifies CAKSLLGGGADHF.

The J gene is TRBJ2-5, the V gene TRBV4-1; 8 nucleotides align to TRBD1. In germline, CDR1 is MGHRA, CDR2 YSYEKL. V shed 5 bases, J shed 3 bases, and the junction held 2 bases outside the gene matches. CDR3 length: 13 amino acids. CDR3 DNA sequence: TGCGCCAGCAGCTTACAGGGGGAAGAGACCCAGTACTTC. Protein: CASSLQGEETQYF.

The chain couples TRBV5-1 to TRBJ2-2; maybe TRBD1 (6 bases). The CDR3 loop spans 14 amino acids. Germline lookup yields CDR1 SGHRS and CDR2 YFSETQ. V dropped 2 bases and J dropped 5 bases, with 10 bases sitting between them. As DNA, the CDR3 is TGCGCCAGCAGCTTCAAGAGGGGGACCGGGGAGCTGTTTTTT. It is translated as CASSFKRGTGELFF.

V and J are TRBV9 and TRBJ1-1; D gene uncertain. V was trimmed by 0 bases and J by 8 bases, leaving 14 bases between them. Germline loops: CDR1 SGDLS, CDR2 YYNGEE. This CDR3 is built from 14 residues. For the CDR3, the DNA is TGTGCCAGCAGCGTAGATACGAGGGATAGAGAAGCTTTCTTT. It is translated as CASSVDTRDREAFF. Drawing the rest from reference TRBV9 and TRBJ1-1, the complete variable domain is DSGVTQTPKHLITATGQRVTLRCSPRSGDLSVYWYQQSLDQGLQFLIQYYNGEERAKGNILERFSAQQFPDLHSELNLSSLELGDSALYFCASSVDTRDREAFFGQGTRLTVV.

Written as DNA, the CDR3 is TGCGCCAGCAGCCAAAAGACAGGGGGCAACATTCAGTACTTC. Translated: CASSQKTGGNIQYF. The chain joins TRBV4-1 to TRBJ2-4; 10 nucleotides align to TRBD1. Trimming took 2 bases from V and 7 from J; bases not matched to a gene: 2. Germline lookup yields CDR1 MGHRA and CDR2 YSYEKL. There are 14 residues in the CDR3.

This chain joins TRBV18 and TRBJ2-2; D is uncertain. Trimming took 3 bases from V and 0 from J, leaving 5 bases between them. CDR1 and CDR2 from the germline V gene are KGHSH and LQKENI. This CDR3 spans 14 amino acids. CDR3 DNA sequence: TGTGCCAGCTCACCCCCAACGAACACCGGGGAGCTGTTTTTT. Its protein product is CASSPPTNTGELFF.

V usage is TRBV10-3 and J usage is TRBJ2-1, with 9 bases identical to TRBD1. Germline V gene data show CDR1 as ENHRY and CDR2 as SYGVKD. CDR3 length equals 16 residues. V dropped 4 bases and J dropped 1; count of bases not matched to a gene: 5. The CDR3 loop reads CAISGGTGKSYNEQFF. CDR3 sequence (DNA): TGTGCCATCAGTGGGGGGACAGGGAAATCCTACAATGAGCAGTTCTTC.